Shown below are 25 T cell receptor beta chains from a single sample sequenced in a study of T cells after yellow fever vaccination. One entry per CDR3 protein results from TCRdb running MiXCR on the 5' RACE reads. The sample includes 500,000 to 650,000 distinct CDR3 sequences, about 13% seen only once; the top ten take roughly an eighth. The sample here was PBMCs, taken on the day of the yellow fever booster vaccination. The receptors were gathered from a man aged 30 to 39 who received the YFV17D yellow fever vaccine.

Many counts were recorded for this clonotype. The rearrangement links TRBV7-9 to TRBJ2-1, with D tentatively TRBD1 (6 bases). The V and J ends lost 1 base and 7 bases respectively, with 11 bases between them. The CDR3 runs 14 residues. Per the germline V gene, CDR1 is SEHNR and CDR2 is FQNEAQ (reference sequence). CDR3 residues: CASSLENRVNEQFF. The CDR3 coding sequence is TGTGCCAGCAGCTTAGAGAACAGGGTAAATGAGCAGTTCTTC.

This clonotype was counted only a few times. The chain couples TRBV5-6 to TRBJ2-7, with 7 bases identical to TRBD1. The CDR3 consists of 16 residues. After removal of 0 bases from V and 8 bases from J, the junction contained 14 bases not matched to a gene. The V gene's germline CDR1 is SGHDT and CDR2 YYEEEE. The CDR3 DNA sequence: TGTGCCAGCAGCTTGGAGGTCTACCCCACAGGGGATCAGCAGTACTTC. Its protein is CASSLEVYPTGDQQYF.

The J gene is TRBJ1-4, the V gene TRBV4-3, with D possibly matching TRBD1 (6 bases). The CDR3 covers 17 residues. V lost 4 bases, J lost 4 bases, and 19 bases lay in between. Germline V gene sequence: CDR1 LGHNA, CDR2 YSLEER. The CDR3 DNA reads TGCGCCAGCAGCCCTAAGTCCCGGACAGACCTTAATGAAAAACTGTTTTTT. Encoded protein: CASSPKSRTDLNEKLFF.

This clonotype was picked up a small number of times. CDR3 protein: CATSRDGPVQTQYF. DNA for the CDR3: TGTGCCACCAGCAGAGATGGCCCCGTGCAGACCCAGTACTTC. The chain joins TRBV15 to TRBJ2-5; D gene uncertain. Between the trimmed V and J ends, which lost 0 bases and 6 bases, there was a span of 11 bases. Germline CDR1 reads LNHNV; CDR2 reads YYDKDF (reference sequence). The CDR3 spans 14 residues.

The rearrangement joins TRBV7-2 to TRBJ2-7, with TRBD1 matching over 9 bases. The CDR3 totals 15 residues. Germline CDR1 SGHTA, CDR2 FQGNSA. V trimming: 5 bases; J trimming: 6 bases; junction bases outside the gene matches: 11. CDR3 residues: CASSRAGTGYREQYF. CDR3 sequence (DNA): TGTGCCAGCAGCCGTGCTGGGACAGGGTATCGCGAGCAGTACTTC.

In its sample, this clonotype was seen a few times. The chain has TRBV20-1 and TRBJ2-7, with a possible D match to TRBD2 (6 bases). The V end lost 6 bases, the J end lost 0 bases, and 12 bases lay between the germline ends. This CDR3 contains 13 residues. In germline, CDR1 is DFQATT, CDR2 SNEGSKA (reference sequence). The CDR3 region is CSAPPRGSYEQYF. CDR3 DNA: TGCAGTGCCCCGCCGCGGGGCTCCTACGAGCAGTACTTC.

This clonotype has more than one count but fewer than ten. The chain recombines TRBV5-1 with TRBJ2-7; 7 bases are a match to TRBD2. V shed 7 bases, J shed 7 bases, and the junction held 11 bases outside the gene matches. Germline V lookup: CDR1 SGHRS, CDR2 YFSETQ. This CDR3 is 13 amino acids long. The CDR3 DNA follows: TGCGCCAGCGCAAGGCTAGCGGAGAGGGAGCAGTACTTC. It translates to CASARLAEREQYF.

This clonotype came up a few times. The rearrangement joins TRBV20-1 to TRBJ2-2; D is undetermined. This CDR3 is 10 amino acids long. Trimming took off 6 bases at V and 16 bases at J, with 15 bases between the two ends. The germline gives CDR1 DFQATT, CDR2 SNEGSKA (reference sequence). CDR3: CSASKDRPFF. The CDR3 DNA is TGCAGTGCCTCAAAGGACCGGCCGTTTTTT.

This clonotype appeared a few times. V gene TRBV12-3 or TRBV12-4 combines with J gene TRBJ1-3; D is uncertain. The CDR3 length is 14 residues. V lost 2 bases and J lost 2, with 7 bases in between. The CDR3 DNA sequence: TGTGCCAGCAGTTTATCGGGGACTGGAAACACCATATATTTT. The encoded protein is CASSLSGTGNTIYF.

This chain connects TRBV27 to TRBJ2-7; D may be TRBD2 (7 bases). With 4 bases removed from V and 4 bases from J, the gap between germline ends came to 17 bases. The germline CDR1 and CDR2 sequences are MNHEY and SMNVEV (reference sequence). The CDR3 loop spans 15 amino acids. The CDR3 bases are TGTGCCAGCAGTTCGGGCAGGGGAGGGTCTTACGAGCAGTACTTC. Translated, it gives CASSSGRGGSYEQYF.

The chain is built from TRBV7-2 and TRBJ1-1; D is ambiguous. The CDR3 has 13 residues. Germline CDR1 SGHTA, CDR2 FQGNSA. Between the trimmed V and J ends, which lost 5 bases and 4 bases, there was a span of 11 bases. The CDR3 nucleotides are TGTGCCAGCAGCCCCCAGGTCCTCACTGAAGCTTTCTTT. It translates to CASSPQVLTEAFF.

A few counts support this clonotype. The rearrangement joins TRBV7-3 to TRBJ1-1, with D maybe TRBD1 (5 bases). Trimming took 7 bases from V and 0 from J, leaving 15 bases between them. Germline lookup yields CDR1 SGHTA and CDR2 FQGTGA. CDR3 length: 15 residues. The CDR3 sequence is CASIGETRMNTEAFF. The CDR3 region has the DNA TGTGCCAGCATAGGGGAGACACGCATGAACACTGAAGCTTTCTTT.

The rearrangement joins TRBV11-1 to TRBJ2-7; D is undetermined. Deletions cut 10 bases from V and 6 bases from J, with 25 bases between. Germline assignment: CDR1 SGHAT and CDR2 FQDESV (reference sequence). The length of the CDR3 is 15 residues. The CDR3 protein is CATRRPDGLLCEQYF. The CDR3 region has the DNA TGTGCCACCCGAAGGCCGGACGGCCTCCTTTGCGAGCAGTACTTC.

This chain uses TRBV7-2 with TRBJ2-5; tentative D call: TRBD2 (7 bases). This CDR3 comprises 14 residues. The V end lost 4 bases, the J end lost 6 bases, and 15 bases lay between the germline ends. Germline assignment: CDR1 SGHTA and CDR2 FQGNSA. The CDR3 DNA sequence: TGTGCCAGCAGCTCGGGCGGGGGCGCGAAGACCCAGTACTTC. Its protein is CASSSGGGAKTQYF.

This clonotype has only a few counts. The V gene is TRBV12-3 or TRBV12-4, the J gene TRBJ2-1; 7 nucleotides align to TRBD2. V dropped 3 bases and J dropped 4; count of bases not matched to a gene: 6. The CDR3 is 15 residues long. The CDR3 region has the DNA TGTGCCAGCAGTTTTCGAGGGACTACGTACAATGAGCAGTTCTTC. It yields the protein CASSFRGTTYNEQFF.

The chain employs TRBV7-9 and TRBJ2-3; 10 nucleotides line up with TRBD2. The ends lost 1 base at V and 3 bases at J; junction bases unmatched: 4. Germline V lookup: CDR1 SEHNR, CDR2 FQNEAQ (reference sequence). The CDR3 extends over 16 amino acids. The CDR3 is CASSLGAGGPTDTQYF. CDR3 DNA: TGTGCCAGCAGCTTAGGAGCGGGAGGGCCGACAGATACGCAGTATTTT. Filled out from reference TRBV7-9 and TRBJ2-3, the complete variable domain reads DTGVSQNPRHKITKRGQNVTFRCDPISEHNRLYWYRQTLGQGPEFLTYFQNEAQLEKSRLLSDRFSAERPKGSFSTLEIQRTEQGDSAMYLCASSLGAGGPTDTQYFGPGTRLTVL.

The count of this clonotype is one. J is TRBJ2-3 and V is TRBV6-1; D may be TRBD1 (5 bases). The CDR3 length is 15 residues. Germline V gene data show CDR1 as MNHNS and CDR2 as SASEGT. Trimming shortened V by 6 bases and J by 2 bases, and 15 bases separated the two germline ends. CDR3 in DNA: TGTGCCAGCAGCCGAAGGGGATCAGCCACAGATACGCAGTATTTT. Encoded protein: CASSRRGSATDTQYF.

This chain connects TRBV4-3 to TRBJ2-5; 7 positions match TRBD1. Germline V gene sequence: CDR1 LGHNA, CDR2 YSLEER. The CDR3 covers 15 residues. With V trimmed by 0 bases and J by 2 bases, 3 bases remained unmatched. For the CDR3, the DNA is TGCGCCAGCAGCCAAGAAAGGGGGCGGCAAGAGACCCAGTACTTC. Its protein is CASSQERGRQETQYF.

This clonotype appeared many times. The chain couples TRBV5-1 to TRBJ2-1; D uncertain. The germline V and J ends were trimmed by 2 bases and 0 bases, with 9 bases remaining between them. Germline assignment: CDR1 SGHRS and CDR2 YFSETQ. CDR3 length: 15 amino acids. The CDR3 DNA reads TGCGCCAGCAGCTTACAGTCGAGCTCCTACAATGAGCAGTTCTTC. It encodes CASSLQSSSYNEQFF.

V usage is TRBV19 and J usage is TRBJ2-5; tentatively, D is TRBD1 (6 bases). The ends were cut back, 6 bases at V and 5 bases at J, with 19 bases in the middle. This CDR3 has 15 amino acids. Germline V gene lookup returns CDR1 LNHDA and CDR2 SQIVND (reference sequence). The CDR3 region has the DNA TGTGCCAGTAGCACAGGAACCAGGGGAAGGGAGACCCAGTACTTC. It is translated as CASSTGTRGRETQYF.

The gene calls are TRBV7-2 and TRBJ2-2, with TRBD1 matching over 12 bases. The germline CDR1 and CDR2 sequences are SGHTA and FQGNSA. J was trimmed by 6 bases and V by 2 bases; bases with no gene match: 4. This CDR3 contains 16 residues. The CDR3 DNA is TGTGCCAGCAGCTTATTGGGACAGGGGGCGTCCGGGGAGCTGTTTTTT. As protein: CASSLLGQGASGELFF.

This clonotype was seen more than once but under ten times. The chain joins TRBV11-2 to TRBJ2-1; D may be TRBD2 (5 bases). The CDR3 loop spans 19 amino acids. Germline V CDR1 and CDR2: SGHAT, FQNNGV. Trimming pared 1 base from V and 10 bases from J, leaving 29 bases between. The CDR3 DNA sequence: TGTGCCAGCAGCTTAGTGGCCGGGTTGGGTGTCCTGGCGGACTCCGAGCAGTTCTTC. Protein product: CASSLVAGLGVLADSEQFF.

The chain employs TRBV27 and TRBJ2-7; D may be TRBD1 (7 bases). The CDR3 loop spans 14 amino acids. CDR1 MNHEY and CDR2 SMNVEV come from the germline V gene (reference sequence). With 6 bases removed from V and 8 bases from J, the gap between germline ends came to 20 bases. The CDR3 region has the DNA TGTGCCAGCAGCCCAGGGGGGAAGGGGTACCAGCAGTACTTC. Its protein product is CASSPGGKGYQQYF.

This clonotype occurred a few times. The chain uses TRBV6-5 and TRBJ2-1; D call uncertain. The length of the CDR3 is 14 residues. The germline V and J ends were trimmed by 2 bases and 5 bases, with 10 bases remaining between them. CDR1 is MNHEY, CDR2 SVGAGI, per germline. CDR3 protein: CASSYGLVDNEQFF. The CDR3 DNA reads TGTGCCAGCAGTTACGGGCTAGTGGACAATGAGCAGTTCTTC.

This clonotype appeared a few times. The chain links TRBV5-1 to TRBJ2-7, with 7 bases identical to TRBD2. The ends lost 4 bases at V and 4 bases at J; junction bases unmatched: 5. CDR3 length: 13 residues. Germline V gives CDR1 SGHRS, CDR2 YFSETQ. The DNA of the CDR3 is TGCGCCAGCAGCGTCGAAGCGGGATACGAGCAGTACTTC. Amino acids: CASSVEAGYEQYF.